Each of the 21 T cell receptor beta chains below was sequenced from the same sample in a study of identical twins. Using its own MiXCR run on the 5' RACE reads, TCRdb lists one record per CDR3 protein. Of under 250,000 distinct CDR3 sequences listed, approximately 12% are singletons. The same data also contributed to another study, on yellow fever vaccine responses in identical twins.

The specimen was memory (CD45RO+) T cells sorted from blood. The receptors shown here come from a woman aged 18-29 years in good health.

This clonotype appeared a few times. V is TRBV2 and J is TRBJ1-1, with D uncertain. CDR3 size: 12 residues. Germline V CDR1 and CDR2: SNHLY, FYNNEI. The CDR3 coding sequence is TGTGCGTGGCTGGACGGGGACACTGAAGCTTTCTTT. Translation gives CAWLDGDTEAFF.

The chain uses TRBV18 and TRBJ1-5; 9 nucleotides match TRBD1. The germline V gene has CDR1 KGHSH and CDR2 LQKENI. Germline trimming cut 3 bases from V and 4 bases from J; bases unmatched to any gene: 4. CDR3 size: 15 residues. In DNA, the CDR3 is TGTGCCAGCTCACCGACAGGGGGTTGGAATCAGCCCCAGCATTTT. Its translation: CASSPTGGWNQPQHF.

This clonotype was detected a few times. The chain joins TRBV18 to TRBJ2-7; 7 bases are a match to TRBD1. J gave up 4 bases and V 1 base, and 4 bases lay outside the gene matches. The CDR3 covers 14 residues. Germline V gene lookup returns CDR1 KGHSH and CDR2 LQKENI. The CDR3 DNA follows: TGTGCCAGCTCACCACTTCCAGGGGGTTACGAGCAGTACTTC. This gives the protein CASSPLPGGYEQYF.

The table lists this clonotype with many counts. The CDR3 region is CASPETGDGADTQYF. For the CDR3, the DNA is TGTGCCAGCCCCGAGACAGGGGATGGTGCAGATACGCAGTATTTT. The rearrangement links TRBV3-1 to TRBJ2-3, with 8 bases fitting TRBD1. Germline CDR1 is LGHDT and CDR2 is YNNKEL (reference sequence). The V gene end was trimmed by 8 bases and the J gene end by 4 bases; junction bases not matched to a gene: 11. The CDR3 has 15 residues.

This clonotype has just a few counts. V gene TRBV12-3 or TRBV12-4 combines with J gene TRBJ1-3, with no clear D. Trimming stripped 6 bases from V and 9 bases from J, with 6 bases between. The CDR3 is 10 residues long. CDR3 protein: CASSKSTIYF. In nucleotides, the CDR3 is TGTGCCAGCAGCAAAAGCACCATATATTTT.

In its sample, this clonotype was seen many times. This chain links TRBV5-1 with TRBJ2-3; D perhaps matches TRBD1 (5 bases). This CDR3 comprises 13 residues. The V end lost 6 bases, the J end lost 6 bases, and 14 bases lay between the germline ends. Germline CDR1 and CDR2: SGHRS and YFSETQ. DNA of the CDR3: TGCGCCAGCACCCCCTCAGGGTCGGATACGCAGTATTTT. Encoded protein: CASTPSGSDTQYF.

This clonotype was seen a handful of times. The chain joins TRBV25-1 to TRBJ1-2, with 8 bases matching TRBD1. This CDR3 has 14 residues. Looked up from germline, CDR1 is MGHDK and CDR2 is SYGVNS. V trimming: 6 bases; J trimming: 1 base; junction bases outside the gene matches: 4. CDR3 region: CASSRTGNNYGYTF. CDR3 bases: TGTGCCAGCAGCCGGACAGGGAATAACTATGGCTACACCTTC.

In this sample, this clonotype turned up a few times. The V and J genes are TRBV10-3 and TRBJ1-2; TRBD1 agrees at 7 bases. The germline CDR1 and CDR2 sequences are ENHRY and SYGVKD. After removal of 6 bases from V and 4 bases from J, the junction contained 8 bases not matched to a gene. CDR3 length: 14 amino acids. The CDR3 DNA follows: TGTGCCATCAGCGAAGACAGGGCTGGCTATGGCTACACCTTC. Translated, it gives CAISEDRAGYGYTF.

This clonotype showed up just a few times. This chain uses TRBV12-3 or TRBV12-4 with TRBJ1-4; the match to TRBD1 covers 7 bases. Trimming took 2 bases from V and 6 from J; bases not matched to a gene: 6. The CDR3 is 15 residues long. CDR3 in DNA: TGTGCCAGCAGTTTAATGGGCAGGGGGGATGAAAAACTGTTTTTT. Encoded protein: CASSLMGRGDEKLFF.

This clonotype showed up just a few times. The gene calls are TRBV3-1 and TRBJ2-5, with D possibly being TRBD1 (5 bases). The CDR3 contains 14 residues. The V and J ends lost 3 bases and 5 bases respectively, with 13 bases between them. The germline V gene has CDR1 LGHDT and CDR2 YNNKEL (reference sequence). Here the CDR3 reads CASSQVQTGETQYF. The CDR3 bases are TGTGCCAGCAGCCAGGTTCAAACAGGCGAGACCCAGTACTTC.

The V and J genes are TRBV14 and TRBJ2-1; D not resolved. The germline V gene encodes CDR1 SGHDN and CDR2 FVKESK. The V end was cut by 4 bases, the J end by 8 bases, with 18 bases between. The CDR3 sequence is 15 residues long. The CDR3 DNA sequence: TGTGCCAGCAGCCTGGACCGCTACCTGGTGGATGAGCAGTTCTTC. Its protein product is CASSLDRYLVDEQFF.

This clonotype was picked up one time. The chain couples TRBV7-9 to TRBJ2-7, with D tentatively TRBD2 (6 bases). Germline V lookup: CDR1 SEHNR, CDR2 FQNEAQ (reference sequence). V was cut by 5 bases and J by 4 bases, with 18 bases left in between. The CDR3 contains 15 residues. In DNA, the CDR3 is TGTGCCAGCAGCGGAGATTTTGGCGGGATGTACGAGCAGTACTTC. Its translation is CASSGDFGGMYEQYF.

This clonotype was seen only a few times. The chain carries TRBV4-1 and TRBJ2-5, with no clear D. Germline V gives CDR1 MGHRA, CDR2 YSYEKL. This CDR3 is 13 amino acids long. Deletions cut 1 base from V and 5 bases from J, with 8 bases between. CDR3 sequence reads: CASSQGEWETQYF. The CDR3 coding sequence is TGCGCCAGCAGCCAAGGGGAATGGGAGACCCAGTACTTC.

The chain combines TRBV27 with TRBJ2-2; D call uncertain. Germline CDR1 is MNHEY and CDR2 is SMNVEV (reference sequence). The CDR3 extends over 14 amino acids. The germline V and J ends were trimmed by 4 bases and 5 bases, with 11 bases remaining between them. CDR3 residues: CASSSSDVTGELFF. CDR3 bases: TGTGCCAGCAGTTCCTCTGACGTAACCGGGGAGCTGTTTTTT.

V is TRBV29-1 and J is TRBJ2-3; 9 positions agree with TRBD1. J lost 2 bases, V lost 6 bases, and 9 bases had no gene match. Germline CDR1 and CDR2: SQVTM and ANQGSEA. CDR3 length: 15 residues. The CDR3 nucleotides are TGCAGCGTAGAACAGGGGGCGGCCCTCACAGATACGCAGTATTTT. Translation: CSVEQGAALTDTQYF.

The chain employs TRBV4-2 and TRBJ2-6, with a possible D match to TRBD1 (6 bases). There are 16 residues in the CDR3. Per the germline V gene, CDR1 is LGHNA and CDR2 is YNFKEQ. The ends were cut back, 4 bases at V and 0 bases at J, with 10 bases in the middle. CDR3 sequence reads: CASSPQGSSGANVLTF. Written as DNA, the CDR3 is TGTGCCAGCAGCCCACAGGGTAGCTCTGGGGCCAACGTCCTGACTTTC.

This clonotype came up many times. The chain is built from TRBV7-3 and TRBJ1-1, with D tentatively TRBD1 (5 bases). The CDR3 contains 13 residues. In germline, CDR1 is SGHTA, CDR2 FQGTGA. V lost 5 bases to trimming and J lost 3 bases, with 10 bases between them. The CDR3 loop is CASSPDSYTEAFF. The CDR3 coding sequence is TGTGCCAGCAGCCCTGACAGCTACACTGAAGCTTTCTTT.

Only a few counts were recorded for this clonotype. J is TRBJ2-7 and V is TRBV20-1; 11 bases are a match to TRBD2. This CDR3 is built from 15 residues. V shed 5 bases and J 1 base; nucleotides not matched to a gene: 7. CDR1 and CDR2 (germline): DFQATT, SNEGSKA (reference sequence). The CDR3 sequence: CSALSGTSGSYEQYF. The DNA for the CDR3 is TGCAGTGCTCTTTCTGGGACTAGCGGTTCCTACGAGCAGTACTTC.

This chain connects TRBV28 to TRBJ1-4; D call uncertain. Germline V gene sequence: CDR1 MDHEN, CDR2 SYDVKM. This CDR3 has 15 residues. The V end lost 2 bases, the J end lost 0 bases, and 7 bases lay between the germline ends. In nucleotides, the CDR3 is TGTGCCAGCAGTTTAGGGGAGGCAACTAATGAAAAACTGTTTTTT. Encoded protein: CASSLGEATNEKLFF.

For this clonotype: The junction departs from germline at one end; a sequencing error may be responsible. The rearrangement links TRBV20-1 to TRBJ2-4; weak D call: TRBD1 (6 bases). The length of the CDR3 is 20 residues. Germline lookup yields CDR1 DFQATT and CDR2 SNEGSKA (reference sequence). The CDR3 DNA is TGCTGTGCTAGACATGGTGTGGGACAAAACCCGTACGGAGCCAAAAACATTCAGTACTTC. It yields the protein CCARHGVGQNPYGAKNIQYF.

This clonotype was observed many times. DNA for the CDR3: TGCAGCGTTGGAGGGGCGGGAGTCCTCTACGAGCAGTACTTC. Amino acid sequence: CSVGGAGVLYEQYF. The chain links TRBV29-1 to TRBJ2-7; 7 bases line up with TRBD2. The trim removed 4 bases at V and 3 bases at J, leaving 9 bases unmatched. Germline assignment: CDR1 SQVTM and CDR2 ANQGSEA. This CDR3 has 14 residues.